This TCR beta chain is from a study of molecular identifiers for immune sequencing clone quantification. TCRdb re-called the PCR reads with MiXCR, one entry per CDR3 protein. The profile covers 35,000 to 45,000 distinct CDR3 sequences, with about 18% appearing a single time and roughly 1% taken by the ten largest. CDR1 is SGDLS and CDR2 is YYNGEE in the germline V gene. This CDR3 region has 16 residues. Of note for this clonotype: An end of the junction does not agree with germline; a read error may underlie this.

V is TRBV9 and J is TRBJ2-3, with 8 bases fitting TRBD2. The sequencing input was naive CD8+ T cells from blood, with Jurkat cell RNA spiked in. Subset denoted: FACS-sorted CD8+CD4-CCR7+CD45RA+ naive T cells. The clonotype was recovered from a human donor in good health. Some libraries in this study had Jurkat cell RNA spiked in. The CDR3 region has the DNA TGTGCCAGCGGCGTAGAGGTCGGGGGGGCTTCAGATACGCAGTGTTTT. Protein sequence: CASGVEVGGASDTQCF.